The T cell receptor (beta chain) described here comes from a study of Tregs in tolerant kidney transplant recipients. TCRdb's copy holds only in-frame clones and misses some; the assay was immunoSEQ multiplex PCR. Of 110,000 or so clones listed, roughly 92% are singletons. Sequencing used CD4+ T cells from blood. The origin of this receptor is a human donor in good health.

In nucleotides, the CDR3 is TGTGCCAGCAGCACGCCGGTGAGGGCCAGGGCAGATACGCAGTATTTT. It codes for CASSTPVRARADTQYF. The V gene is TRBV13, the J gene TRBJ2-3, with D perhaps given as TRBD1 or TRBD2 (5 bases each). The germline V gene has CDR1 PRHDT and CDR2 FYEKMQ (reference sequence). This CDR3 comprises 16 residues. V was shortened by 5 bases and J by 4 bases, with 19 bases between the two germline ends.